The 13 T cell receptor beta chains below were found in one sample sequenced in a study of cytomegalovirus exposure and HLA in healthy donors. The PCR used 60 Vbeta and 13 Jbeta primers. This table comes from immunoSEQ multiplex PCR, and its TCRdb copy is limited to in-frame clones, with some not included. This sample has some 160,000 clones, with roughly 80% found just once. The specimen was PBMCs. These receptors came from a boy between 2 and 10 years old in good health and CMV-seronegative.

The rearrangement links TRBV28 to TRBJ1-2; 9 bases are a match to TRBD1. The J segment lost 4 bases and the V segment lost 8 bases, leaving 5 bases of the junction unmatched. The CDR3 sequence is 13 residues long. Germline V CDR1 and CDR2: MDHEN, SYDVKM. The CDR3 here is CASRGQGRYGYTF. CDR3 nucleotides: TGTGCCAGCCGTGGACAGGGGCGCTATGGCTACACCTTC.

This sequence joins TRBV28 and TRBJ1-4; D unresolved. The CDR3 has 15 amino acids. Per the germline V gene, CDR1 is MDHEN and CDR2 is SYDVKM. Trimming shortened V by 8 bases and J by 5 bases, and 18 bases separated the two germline ends. The CDR3 DNA sequence: TGTGCCAGCCGTAGCCCCGAGAAAAAAAATGAAAAACTGTTTTTT. Encoded protein: CASRSPEKKNEKLFF.

The chain links TRBV29-1 to TRBJ2-4; tentative D call: TRBD1 (6 bases). The V gene's germline CDR1 is SQVTM and CDR2 ANQGSEA. The CDR3 totals 14 residues. Trimming left V 6 bases short and J 9 bases short, with 21 bases between. CDR3 sequence reads: CSVVGTFNSGIQYF. CDR3 sequence (DNA): TGCAGCGTCGTCGGGACATTCAACTCGGGCATTCAGTACTTC.

V is TRBV7-3 and J is TRBJ1-2, with D unresolved. CDR1 and CDR2 from the germline V gene are SGHTA and FQGTGA. CDR3 length equals 15 residues. V was pared by 5 bases and J by 5 bases, with 18 bases between. CDR3 sequence: CASSPGGLLGYGYTF. The CDR3 coding sequence is TGTGCCAGCAGCCCCGGTGGACTGCTGGGATATGGCTACACCTTC. Combining the CDR3 with reference TRBV7-3 and TRBJ1-2 gives the whole variable domain GAGVSQTPSNKVTEKGKYVELRCDPISGHTALYWYRQSLGQGPEFLIYFQGTGAADDSGLPNDRFFAVRPEGSVSTLKIQRTERGDSAVYLCASSPGGLLGYGYTFGSGTRLTVV.

J is TRBJ2-3 and V is TRBV25-1; D unresolved. The CDR3 is 16 residues long. Germline V lookup: CDR1 MGHDK, CDR2 SYGVNS. V lost 3 bases to trimming and J lost 2 bases, with 15 bases between them. The CDR3 DNA is TGTGCCAGCAGTGACCCGCTTCAGACACTCACAGATACGCAGTATTTT. It is translated as CASSDPLQTLTDTQYF.

The chain uses TRBV28 and TRBJ2-5; 10 positions match TRBD1. The J call may not be correct, given that the DNA end is closer to TRBJ2-7. Germline CDR1 reads MDHEN; CDR2 reads SYDVKM. CDR3 length: 16 amino acids. The CDR3 loop reads CASSFIPGQGPYEQYF. DNA of the CDR3: TGTGCCAGCAGTTTCATTCCGGGACAGGGGCCCTACGAGCAGTACTTC.

The rearrangement uses TRBV7-6 and TRBJ1-4; 8 bases align to TRBD1. V dropped 5 bases and J dropped 7; count of bases not matched to a gene: 6. Germline loops: CDR1 SGHVS, CDR2 FNYEAQ. The CDR3 length is 14 residues. In DNA, the CDR3 is TGTGCCAGCAGCCCCACAGGGGGTGGTGAAAAACTGTTTTTT. It yields the protein CASSPTGGGEKLFF.

The rearrangement links TRBV6-1 to TRBJ1-4; TRBD1 might be the D (5 bases). V was clipped by 3 bases and J by 5 bases, with 13 bases between them. The CDR3 covers 15 residues. Per germline, CDR1 MNHNS and CDR2 SASEGT. The CDR3 DNA sequence: TGTGCCAGCAGTGATACTGGGGCGTCCAATGAAAAACTGTTTTTT. The encoded protein is CASSDTGASNEKLFF.

The chain combines TRBV10-3 with TRBJ1-5, with D possibly matching TRBD1 (5 bases). Trimming left V 2 bases short and J 5 bases short, with 13 bases between. The CDR3 spans 15 residues. CDR1 is ENHRY, CDR2 SYGVKD, per germline. The CDR3 nucleotides read TGTGCCATCAGTGAGATTGACAGTCTAGATCAGCCCCAGCATTTT. Protein product: CAISEIDSLDQPQHF.

This rearrangement joins TRBV4-2 to TRBJ2-1, with D tentatively TRBD2 (6 bases). Germline V gives CDR1 LGHNA, CDR2 YNFKEQ. The CDR3 covers 14 residues. Deletions cut 4 bases from V and 9 bases from J, with 16 bases between. DNA of the CDR3: TGTGCCAGCAGCCTCGGGGGAGGATCTACTGAGCAGTTCTTC. It is translated as CASSLGGGSTEQFF.

V gene TRBV4-2 combines with J gene TRBJ2-5, with a tentative D call TRBD1 (6 bases). Germline V gives CDR1 LGHNA, CDR2 YNFKEQ. Trimming shortened V by 4 bases and J by 5 bases, and 29 bases separated the two germline ends. This CDR3 has 19 amino acids. The CDR3 DNA follows: TGTGCCAGCAGCCTGTACCCCCCCGGGACACGGGCTGTCCAGGAGACCCAGTACTTC. This encodes CASSLYPPGTRAVQETQYF.

V usage is TRBV7-6 and J usage is TRBJ2-2, with 7 nucleotides matching TRBD1. The CDR3 extends over 16 amino acids. With V trimmed by 6 bases and J by 6 bases, 13 bases remained unmatched. Looked up from germline, CDR1 is SGHVS and CDR2 is FNYEAQ. DNA for the CDR3: TGTGCCAGCAGGTTGCCCGCCGGGACAGTAGCCGGGGAGCTGTTTTTT. This gives the protein CASRLPAGTVAGELFF. Full variable domain (rest looked up from reference TRBV7-6 and TRBJ2-2): GAGVSQSPRYKVTKRGQDVALRCDPISGHVSLYWYRQALGQGPEFLTYFNYEAQQDKSGLPNDRFSAERPEGSISTLTIQRTEQRDSAMYRCASRLPAGTVAGELFFGEGSRLTVL.

The V call is TRBV7-2, the J call TRBJ2-2, with 7 bases that match TRBD1. Unmatched junction bases numbered 14, after V lost 5 bases and J lost 8 bases. Per germline, CDR1 SGHTA and CDR2 FQGNSA. This CDR3 is 16 amino acids long. The CDR3: CASSRRARTGLGELFF. The CDR3 nucleotides read TGTGCCAGCAGCCGCAGAGCCCGGACAGGTCTAGGGGAGCTGTTTTTT.